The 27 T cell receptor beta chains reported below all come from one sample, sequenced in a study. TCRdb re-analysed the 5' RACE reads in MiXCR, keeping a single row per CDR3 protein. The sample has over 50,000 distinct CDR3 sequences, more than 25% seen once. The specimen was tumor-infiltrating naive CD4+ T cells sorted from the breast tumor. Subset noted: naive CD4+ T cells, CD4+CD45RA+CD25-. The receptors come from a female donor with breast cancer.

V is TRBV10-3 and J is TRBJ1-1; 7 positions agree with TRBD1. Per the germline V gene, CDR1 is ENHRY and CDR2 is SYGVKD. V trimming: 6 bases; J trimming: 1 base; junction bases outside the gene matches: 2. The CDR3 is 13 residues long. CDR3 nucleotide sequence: TGTGCCATCAGCGGACAGGCGAACACTGAAGCTTTCTTT. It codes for CAISGQANTEAFF.

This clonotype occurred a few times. CDR3 sequence reads: CASSLVVTGELFF. The CDR3 nucleotides are TGTGCCAGCAGTTTAGTGGTCACCGGGGAGCTGTTTTTT. V is TRBV12-3 or TRBV12-4 and J is TRBJ2-2; D ambiguous. V shed 1 base and J shed 4 bases, with 4 bases lying between them. There are 13 residues in the CDR3.

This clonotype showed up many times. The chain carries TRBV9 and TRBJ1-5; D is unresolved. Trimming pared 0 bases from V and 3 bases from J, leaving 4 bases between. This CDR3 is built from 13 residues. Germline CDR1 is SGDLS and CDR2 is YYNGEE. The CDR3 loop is CASSVGFNQPQHF. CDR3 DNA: TGTGCCAGCAGCGTAGGGTTCAATCAGCCCCAGCATTTT.

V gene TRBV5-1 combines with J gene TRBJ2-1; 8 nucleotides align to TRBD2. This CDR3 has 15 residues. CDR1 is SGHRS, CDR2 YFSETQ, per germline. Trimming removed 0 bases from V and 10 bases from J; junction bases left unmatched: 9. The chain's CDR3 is CASSLVGLAGNEQFF. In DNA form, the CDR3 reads TGCGCCAGCAGCTTGGTAGGGCTAGCGGGTAACGAGCAGTTCTTC.

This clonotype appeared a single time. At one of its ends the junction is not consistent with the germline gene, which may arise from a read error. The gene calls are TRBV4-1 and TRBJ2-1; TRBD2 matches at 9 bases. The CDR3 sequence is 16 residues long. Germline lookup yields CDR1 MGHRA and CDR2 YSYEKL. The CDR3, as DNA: TGCGCCAGCAGCCAAGTGAAACTAGCGGGCGTGAATGAGCAGATCTTC. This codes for CASSQVKLAGVNEQIF.

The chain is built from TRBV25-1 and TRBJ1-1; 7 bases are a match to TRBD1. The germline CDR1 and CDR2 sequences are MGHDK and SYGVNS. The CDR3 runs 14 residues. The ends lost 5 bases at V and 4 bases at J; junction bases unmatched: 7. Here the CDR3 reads CASSPTGSRTEAFF. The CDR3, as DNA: TGTGCCAGCAGTCCGACAGGGTCCCGCACTGAAGCTTTCTTT. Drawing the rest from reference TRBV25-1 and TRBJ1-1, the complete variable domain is EADIYQTPRYLVIGTGKKITLECSQTMGHDKMYWYQQDPGMELHLIHYSYGVNSTEKGDLSSESTVSRIRTEHFPLTLESARPSHTSQYLCASSPTGSRTEAFFGQGTRLTVV.

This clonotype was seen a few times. The CDR3 nucleotides read TGCGCCAGCAGCCAAGATCTGAATCTAGGGGGCTACACCTTC. Translated: CASSQDLNLGGYTF. The genes are TRBV4-3 and TRBJ1-2; no clear D gene. This CDR3 has 14 amino acids. Germline lookup yields CDR1 LGHNA and CDR2 YSLEER. The germline V and J ends were trimmed by 0 bases and 8 bases, with 13 bases remaining between them.

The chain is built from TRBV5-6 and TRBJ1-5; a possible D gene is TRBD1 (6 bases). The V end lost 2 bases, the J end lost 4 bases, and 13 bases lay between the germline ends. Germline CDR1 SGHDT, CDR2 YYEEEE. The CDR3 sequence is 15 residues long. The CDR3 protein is CASSFRGPVNQPQHF. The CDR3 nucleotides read TGTGCCAGCAGCTTCCGGGGGCCAGTGAATCAGCCCCAGCATTTT.

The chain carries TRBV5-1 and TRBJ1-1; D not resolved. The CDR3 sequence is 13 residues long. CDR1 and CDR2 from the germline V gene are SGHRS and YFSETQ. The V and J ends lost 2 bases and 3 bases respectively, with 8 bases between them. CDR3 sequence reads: CASSFDGDTEAFF. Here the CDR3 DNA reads TGCGCCAGCAGCTTCGACGGCGACACTGAAGCTTTCTTT.

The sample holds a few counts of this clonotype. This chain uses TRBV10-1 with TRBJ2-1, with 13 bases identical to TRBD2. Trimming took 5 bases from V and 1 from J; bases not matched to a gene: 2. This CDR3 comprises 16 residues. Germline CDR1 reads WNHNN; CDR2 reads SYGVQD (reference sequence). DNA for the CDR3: TGCGCCAGCAGTTGGACTAGCGGGGGTTCCTACAATGAGCAGTTCTTC. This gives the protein CASSWTSGGSYNEQFF.

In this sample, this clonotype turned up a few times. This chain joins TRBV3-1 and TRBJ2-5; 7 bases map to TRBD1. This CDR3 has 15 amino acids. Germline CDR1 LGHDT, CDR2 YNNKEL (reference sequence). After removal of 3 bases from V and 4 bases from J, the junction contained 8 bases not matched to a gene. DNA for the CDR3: TGTGCCAGCAGCCATCCCCTAGGACAGGTAGAGACCCAGTACTTC. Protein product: CASSHPLGQVETQYF.

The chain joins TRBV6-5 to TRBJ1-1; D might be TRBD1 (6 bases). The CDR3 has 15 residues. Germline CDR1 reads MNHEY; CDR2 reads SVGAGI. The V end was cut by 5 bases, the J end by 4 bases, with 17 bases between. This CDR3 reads CASSPRRGGGTEAFF. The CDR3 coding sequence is TGTGCCAGCAGTCCACGGCGGGGAGGGGGCACTGAAGCTTTCTTT.

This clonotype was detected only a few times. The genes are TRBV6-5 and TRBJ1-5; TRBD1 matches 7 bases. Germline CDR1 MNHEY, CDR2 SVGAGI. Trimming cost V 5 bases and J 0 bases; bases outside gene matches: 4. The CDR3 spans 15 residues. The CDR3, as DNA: TGTGCCAGCAGTGCGGGACAGTATAGCAATCAGCCCCAGCATTTT. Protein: CASSAGQYSNQPQHF.

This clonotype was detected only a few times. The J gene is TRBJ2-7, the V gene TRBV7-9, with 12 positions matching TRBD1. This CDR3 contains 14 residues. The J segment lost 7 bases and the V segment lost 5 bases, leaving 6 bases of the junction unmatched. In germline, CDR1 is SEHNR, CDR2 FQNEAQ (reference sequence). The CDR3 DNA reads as TGTGCCAGCAGCATGGGACAGGGGGCGGGTGAGCAGTACTTC. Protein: CASSMGQGAGEQYF.

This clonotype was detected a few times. The CDR3 sequence is CASSVVDSPGELFF. CDR3 DNA sequence: TGTGCCAGCAGCGTAGTAGACAGCCCCGGGGAGCTGTTTTTT. The V and J genes are TRBV27 and TRBJ2-2, with D possibly matching TRBD1 (5 bases). The CDR3 has 14 amino acids. Germline V gives CDR1 MNHEY, CDR2 SMNVEV (reference sequence). V lost 6 bases and J 6 bases, leaving 14 bases between the germline ends.

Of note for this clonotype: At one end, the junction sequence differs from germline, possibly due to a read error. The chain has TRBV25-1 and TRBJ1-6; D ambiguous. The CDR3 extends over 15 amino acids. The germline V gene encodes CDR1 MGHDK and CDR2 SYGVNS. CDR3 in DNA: TGTGCCAGCAGCTCTCAGAGCTCCTATAATTCACCCCTCCTCTTT. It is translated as CASSSQSSYNSPLLF. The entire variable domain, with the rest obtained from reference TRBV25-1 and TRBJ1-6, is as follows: EADIYQTPRYLVIGTGKKITLECSQTMGHDKMYWYQQDPGMELHLIHYSYGVNSTEKGDLSSESTVSRIRTEHFPLTLESARPSHTSQYLCASSSQSSYNSPLLFGNGTRLTVT.

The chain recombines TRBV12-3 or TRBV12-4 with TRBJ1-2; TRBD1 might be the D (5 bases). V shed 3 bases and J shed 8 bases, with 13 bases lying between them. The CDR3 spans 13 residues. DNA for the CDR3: TGTGCCAGCAGTTTTAGGACACGGGGCGGCTACACCTTC. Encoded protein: CASSFRTRGGYTF.

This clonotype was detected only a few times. This chain's CDR3 is CASQRGSNQPQHF. CDR3 DNA sequence: TGTGCCAGCCAAAGGGGAAGCAATCAGCCCCAGCATTTT. V is TRBV28 and J is TRBJ1-5; D possibly corresponds to TRBD1 (5 bases). The CDR3 has 13 amino acids. V was clipped by 8 bases and J by 1 base, with 9 bases between them. Germline loops: CDR1 MDHEN, CDR2 SYDVKM.

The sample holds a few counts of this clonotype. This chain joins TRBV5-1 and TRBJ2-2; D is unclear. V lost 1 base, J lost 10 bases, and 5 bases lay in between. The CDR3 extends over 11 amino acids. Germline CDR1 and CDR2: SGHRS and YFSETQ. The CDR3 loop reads CASSLQKELFF. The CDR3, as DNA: TGCGCCAGCAGCTTGCAGAAGGAGCTGTTTTTT.

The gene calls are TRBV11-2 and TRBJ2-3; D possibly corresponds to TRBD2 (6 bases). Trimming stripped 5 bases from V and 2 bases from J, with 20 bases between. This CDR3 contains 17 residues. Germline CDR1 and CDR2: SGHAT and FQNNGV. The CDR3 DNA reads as TGTGCCAGCAGCCGAAATCTGGAGGGAATAAACACAGATACGCAGTATTTT. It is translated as CASSRNLEGINTDTQYF.

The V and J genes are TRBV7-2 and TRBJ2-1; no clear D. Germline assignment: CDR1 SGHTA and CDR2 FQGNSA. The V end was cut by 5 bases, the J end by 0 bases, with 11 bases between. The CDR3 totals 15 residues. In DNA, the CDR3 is TGTGCCAGCAGCCTGACACCTACCTCCTACAATGAGCAGTTCTTC. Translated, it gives CASSLTPTSYNEQFF.

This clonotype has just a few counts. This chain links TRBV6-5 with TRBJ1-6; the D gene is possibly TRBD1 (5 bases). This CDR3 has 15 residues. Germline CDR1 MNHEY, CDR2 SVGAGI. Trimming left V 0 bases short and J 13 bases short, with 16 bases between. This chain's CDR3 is CASSYSLGGVSPLHF. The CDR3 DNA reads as TGTGCCAGCAGTTACTCCCTTGGGGGGGTTTCTCCCCTCCACTTT.

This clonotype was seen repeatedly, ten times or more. The CDR3 region has the DNA TGTGCCAGCAGCTTGCCGGGACTAGCGGACTCCTACAATGAGCAGTTCTTC. Its translation: CASSLPGLADSYNEQFF. The gene calls are TRBV5-5 and TRBJ2-1, with 11 bases matching TRBD2. V gave up 1 base and J gave up 0 bases; unmatched junction bases: 3. Germline CDR1 and CDR2: SGHKS and YYEKEE (reference sequence). The CDR3 consists of 17 residues.

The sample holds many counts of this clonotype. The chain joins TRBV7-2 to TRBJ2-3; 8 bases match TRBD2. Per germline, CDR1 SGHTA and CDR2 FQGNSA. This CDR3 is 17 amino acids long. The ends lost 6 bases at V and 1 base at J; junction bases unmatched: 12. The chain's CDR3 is CASRLPRGRRGTDTQYF. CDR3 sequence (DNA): TGTGCCAGCAGATTGCCACGCGGGAGGAGGGGCACAGATACGCAGTATTTT.

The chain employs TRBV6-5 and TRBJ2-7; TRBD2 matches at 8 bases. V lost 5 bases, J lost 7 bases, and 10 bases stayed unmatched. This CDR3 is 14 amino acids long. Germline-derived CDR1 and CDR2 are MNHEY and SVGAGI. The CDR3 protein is CASSPFRGGGEQYF. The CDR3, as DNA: TGTGCCAGCAGTCCCTTTCGGGGGGGCGGGGAGCAGTACTTC.

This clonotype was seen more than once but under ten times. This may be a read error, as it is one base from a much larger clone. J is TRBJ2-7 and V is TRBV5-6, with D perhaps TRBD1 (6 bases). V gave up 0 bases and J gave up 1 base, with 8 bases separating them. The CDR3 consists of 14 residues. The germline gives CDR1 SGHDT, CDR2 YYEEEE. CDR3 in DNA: TGTGCCAGCAGCTTGGGGGACAATTCCTACGAGCAGTACTTC. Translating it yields CASSLGDNSYEQYF.

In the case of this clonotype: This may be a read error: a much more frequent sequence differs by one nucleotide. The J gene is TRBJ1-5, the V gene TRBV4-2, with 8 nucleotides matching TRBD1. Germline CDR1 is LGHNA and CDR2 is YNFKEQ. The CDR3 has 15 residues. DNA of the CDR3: TGTGCCGGCAGCCCAGGGACAGGTAGCAATCAGCCCCAGCATTTT. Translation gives CAGSPGTGSNQPQHF.